This T cell receptor (beta chain) was recovered during a study of shared clonotypes between healthy human individuals. Study information: Samples came from two female and a few male donors aged 18 to 49.

Remarks on this clone: Its antigen is undetermined.

Study-wide points: Larger estimated richness was generally recorded for naive subsets relative to memory subsets. Naive CD4 clonotypes overlapped across several donors at 4.5% to 5.5%.

Sequencing used immunoSEQ multiplex PCR; TCRdb keeps in-frame clones, though not all of them. The table has a few hundred thousand clones, about nine tenths seen once. The sequencing input was memory CD8+ T cells sorted from blood. Subset given: CD45RO+ cells pooled with CCR7-negative TemRA cells. This clonotype was sampled from a man aged 18 to 29 in good health.

This CDR3 reads CASSPGVNTEAFF. Here the CDR3 DNA reads TGTGCCAGCAGCCCCGGTGTGAACACTGAAGCTTTCTTT. The chain uses TRBV9 and TRBJ1-1; unclear D gene. Germline assignment: CDR1 SGDLS and CDR2 YYNGEE. The CDR3 extends over 13 amino acids. V was trimmed by 4 bases and J by 0 bases, leaving 7 bases between them.